This TCR beta chain was recovered during a study of tumor-infiltrating lymphocytes in primary liver carcinoma. On the study more broadly: Roughly 3.65 to 8 million productive TCRbeta reads were obtained per sample, with similar numbers across tissue types. Notes on the study in general: The overlap of tumor-adjacent and tumor-blood pairs was smaller than that of tumor region pairs.

Only a few counts were recorded for this clonotype. Antigen specificity is unknown. Co-extracting RNA and DNA was done with roughly 17-32 mg of unsorted bulk tissue as input. Germline CDR1 is SGHRS and CDR2 is YFSETQ. The CDR3 sequence is 13 residues long. The template, about 550 ng total RNA, yielded TCR beta cDNA made with a constant-region primer. Slightly modified ARM-PCR, run as three nested multiplex PCR rounds, produced the TCR beta libraries. Running ten to eleven cycles apiece, the first two PCR rounds relied on TRBV1-TRBV30 forward primers together with a C-beta reverse primer. From the multiplex PCR reads, TCRdb called clonotypes with MiXCR, one entry per CDR3 protein. The table has roughly 36,000 distinct CDR3 sequences, approximately 82% seen once.

The TCR sequence derives from a man aged 35-49 years with primary liver carcinoma and hepatitis B virus infection. This chain uses TRBV5-1 with TRBJ2-7; 11 bases are a match to TRBD1. Sequenced: tumor-adjacent normal liver tissue. The CDR3 bases are TGCGTCAGAAGCTTGGACAGGGGGCACGAGCAGTACTTC. The encoded protein is CVRSLDRGHEQYF.